What follows are 6 T cell receptor beta chains derived from one specimen sequenced in a study of blood T cell repertoires in COVID-19. Clones were sequenced by immunoSEQ multiplex PCR, and TCRdb holds only the in-frame ones, with some missing. The data contain hundreds of thousands of clones, approximately 85% of them seen just once; the ten biggest clones take up about 4.4%. Sequencing used peripheral blood. Receptors originate from a woman in her seventies with acute or convalescent COVID-19.

This chain uses TRBV5-1 with TRBJ2-2; 15 nucleotides agree with TRBD2. J lost 3 bases, V lost 4 bases, and 7 bases had no gene match. In germline, CDR1 is SGHRS, CDR2 YFSETQ. This CDR3 has 18 residues. CDR3 in amino acids: CASSPGLAGGRDTGELFF. The CDR3 nucleotides read TGCGCCAGCAGCCCGGGACTAGCGGGGGGCCGGGACACCGGGGAGCTGTTTTTT.

V gene TRBV5-4 combines with J gene TRBJ1-6; 9 positions match TRBD1. J lost 9 bases, V lost 3 bases, and 7 bases had no gene match. Per germline, CDR1 SGHNT and CDR2 YYREEE (reference sequence). The CDR3 runs 15 residues. CDR3 bases: TGTGCCAGCAGCTCGGACAGGGGAGTTGGTTCACCCCTCCACTTT. Translated, it gives CASSSDRGVGSPLHF.

This chain connects TRBV29-1 to TRBJ1-6, with 11 nucleotides matching TRBD1. CDR1 is SQVTM, CDR2 ANQGSEA, per germline. The CDR3 is made up of 13 amino acids. Trimming removed 6 bases from V and 8 bases from J; junction bases left unmatched: 3. The CDR3 region is CSVGTGGDSPLHF. CDR3 DNA sequence: TGCAGCGTAGGGACAGGGGGAGATTCACCCCTCCACTTT. The full variable domain, rest sourced from reference TRBV29-1 and TRBJ1-6, is SAVISQKPSRDICQRGTSLTIQCQVDSQVTMMFWYRQQPGQSLTLIATANQGSEATYESGFVIDKFPISRPNLTFSTLTVSNMSPEDSSIYLCSVGTGGDSPLHFGNGTRLTVT.

This chain links TRBV5-1 with TRBJ1-2; 9 bases are a match to TRBD1. Per germline, CDR1 SGHRS and CDR2 YFSETQ. J lost 3 bases, V lost 5 bases, and 8 bases had no gene match. CDR3 length: 15 residues. For the CDR3, the DNA is TGCGCCAGCAGACGTCAGGACAGGGGCGACTATGGCTACACCTTC. Protein product: CASRRQDRGDYGYTF.

This clone came up many times. This rearrangement joins TRBV3-1 (or the pseudogene TRBV3-2) to TRBJ1-3, with D hard to call. Germline V gene data show CDR1 as LGHDT and CDR2 as YNNKEL (reference sequence). The CDR3 spans 14 residues. V was clipped by 1 base and J by 4 bases, with 8 bases between them. The chain's CDR3 is CASSQVHPGNTIYF. The CDR3 region has the DNA TGTGCCAGCAGCCAAGTTCATCCAGGAAACACCATATATTTT.

In regard to this clone: Distinct nucleotide sequences in the sample also encode this CDR3. The V call is TRBV12-3 or TRBV12-4, the J call TRBJ1-2; TRBD1 matches at 7 bases. The CDR3 has 13 amino acids. The J segment lost 4 bases and the V segment lost 6 bases, leaving 5 bases of the junction unmatched. CDR3 sequence reads: CASSPTGIYGYTF. The DNA of the CDR3 is TGTGCCAGCAGCCCGACAGGGATCTATGGCTACACCTTC.